This TCR beta chain was sequenced during a study of blood T cell repertoires in COVID-19. Study at large: COVID-19 samples, acute and convalescent, were from the United States, Italy and Spain. From T cells, B-cell-depleted T cells, or PBMCs came the material, which was cDNA or gDNA.

This clone was recorded only once. This CDR3 comprises 17 residues. Authors' data handling: Cell counts per sample came from amplifying reference gene primers. Produced via immunoSEQ multiplex PCR; TCRdb's table is partial and in-frame only. The V and J calls and clone size were taken over from that table, and D and trimming were inferred from the DNA. The sample shows about 290,000 clones, about nine tenths of them seen only once. Sample: peripheral blood. J is TRBJ2-7 and V is TRBV21-1; the table's D call, TRBD1, has no DNA check behind it. TRBV21-1 corresponds to a pseudogene. The TCR was taken from a woman under 40 with COVID-19, enrolled during active disease. CDR3 sequence reads: CASSKENRNRARYEQYF. CDR3 bases: TGTGCCAGCAGCAAAGAGAATAGGAACAGGGCCCGGTACGAGCAGTACTTC.